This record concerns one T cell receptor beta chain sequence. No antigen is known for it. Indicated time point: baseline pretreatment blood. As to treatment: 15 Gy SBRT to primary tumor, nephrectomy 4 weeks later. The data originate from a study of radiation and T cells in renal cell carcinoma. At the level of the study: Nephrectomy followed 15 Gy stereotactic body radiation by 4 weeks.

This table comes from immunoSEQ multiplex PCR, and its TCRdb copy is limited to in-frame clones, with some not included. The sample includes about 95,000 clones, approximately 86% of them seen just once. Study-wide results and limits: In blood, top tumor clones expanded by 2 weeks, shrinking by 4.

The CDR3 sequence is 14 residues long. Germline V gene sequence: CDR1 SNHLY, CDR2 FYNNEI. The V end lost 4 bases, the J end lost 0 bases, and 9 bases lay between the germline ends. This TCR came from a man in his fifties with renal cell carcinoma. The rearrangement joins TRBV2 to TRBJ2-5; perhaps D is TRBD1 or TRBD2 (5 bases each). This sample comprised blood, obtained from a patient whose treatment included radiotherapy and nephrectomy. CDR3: CASSGQGDQETQYF. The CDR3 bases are TGTGCCAGCAGTGGGCAGGGAGACCAAGAGACCCAGTACTTC.